The rows below give T cell receptor beta chains drawn from one sample of a study of blood T cells in healthy people across ages. TCRdb processed the 5' RACE reads anew with MiXCR; each CDR3 protein has one entry. In the table there are about 700,000 distinct CDR3 sequences, about 34% of which are singletons. Sample: blood. Receptors originate from a woman aged 80 or over in good health. Both conserved end residues are part of each CDR3. The D gene is left open where the match is weak. Only some rows state a clone size, as once, few, many or a class for expanded clones.

D	V	J	size	DNA	CDR3
NA	TRBV19	TRBJ2-1	many	TGTGCCAGTAGTCCTAGTGGCAGGGGATCCAATGAGCAGTTCTTC	CASSPSGRGSNEQFF
NA	TRBV6-6	TRBJ2-3	many	TGTGCCAGCAGGACAGTCACAGATACGCAGTATTTT	CASRTVTDTQYF
NA	TRBV6-5	TRBJ2-1	NA	TGTGCCAGCTGTGGACAGATTCCTTACAATGAGCAGTTCTTC	CASCGQIPYNEQFF
NA	TRBV2	TRBJ2-7	few	TGTGCCAGCAGTGGTCGGCTAGCGTTCGCCTACGAGCAGTACTTC	CASSGRLAFAYEQYF
NA	TRBV3-1	TRBJ2-1	few	TGTGCCAGCAGCCAAGCTGGGGAGCCCTACAATGAGCAGTTCTTC	CASSQAGEPYNEQFF
NA	TRBV10-3	TRBJ1-1	NA	TGTGCCATCAGTGAGTACGACAGGAACCCTGAAGCTTTCTTT	CAISEYDRNPEAFF
NA	TRBV20-1	TRBJ2-7	once	TGCAGTGCTAGTGCGTCACAGGGAAGATACGAGCAGTACTTC	CSASASQGRYEQYF
TRBD2	TRBV20-1	TRBJ2-2	few	TGCAGTGCTAAGAAGGACGGGGGGGGGACCGGGGAGCTGTTTTTT	CSAKKDGGGTGELFF
TRBD2	TRBV20-1	TRBJ2-3	NA	TGCAGTGCTAGAGCACCGGGGGGGGATACGCAGTATTTT	CSARAPGGDTQYF
NA	TRBV6-5	TRBJ2-1	many	TGTGCCAGCAGTCCGCGGGGACCGCTCAGTGAGCAGTTCTTC	CASSPRGPLSEQFF
TRBD1	TRBV7-2	TRBJ1-6	many	TGTGCCAGCAGTCCGACAGGGGGCATAGGTTCACCCCTCCACTTT	CASSPTGGIGSPLHF
NA	TRBV4-1	TRBJ2-2	NA	TGCGCCAGCAGCCCCTCCCGAGGTGGCACCGGGGAGCTGTTTTTT	CASSPSRGGTGELFF
NA	TRBV20-1	TRBJ1-5	NA	TGCAGTGCTAGCCCCCATGGGGGCAATCAGCCCCAGCATTTT	CSASPHGGNQPQHF
TRBD1	TRBV5-1	TRBJ2-1	NA	TGCGCCAGCAGCCTGGACAGGGGTTGGAATGAGCAGTTCTTC	CASSLDRGWNEQFF
NA	TRBV5-5	TRBJ2-7	many	TGTGCCAGCTCCTGGGGCACCCACTACGAGCAGTACTTC	CASSWGTHYEQYF
NA	TRBV5-1	TRBJ2-7	many	TGCGCCAGCAGCTTGGGACAGACGAGCTCCTACGAGCAGTACTTC	CASSLGQTSSYEQYF
NA	TRBV4-1	TRBJ1-4	NA	TGCGCCAGCAGCCAAGATCCCGTTCCCCCTAATGAAAAACTGTTTTTT	CASSQDPVPPNEKLFF
TRBD1	TRBV12-3/TRBV12-4	TRBJ1-4	few	TGTGCCAGCGGAGGGGGACAGGGGGAGTCTAATGAAAAACTGTTTTTT	CASGGGQGESNEKLFF
TRBD2	TRBV12-5	TRBJ2-1	many	TGTGCTAGTGCCTCGGGACTAGCGGGCGTGGGTGAGCAGTTCTTC	CASASGLAGVGEQFF
TRBD1	TRBV10-3	TRBJ2-3	many	TGTGCCATCAGTGAGTCCTCGACAGGGCGCACAGATACGCAGTATTTT	CAISESSTGRTDTQYF
NA	TRBV20-1	TRBJ2-5	NA	TGCAGTGCAAACAGGGACTCCTCTTGCGAGCAGAACTTC	CSANRDSSCEQNF
TRBD1	TRBV5-1	TRBJ1-2	NA	TGCGCCAGCAGCTTGGTGACAGGGGACGCTTTCCAGTATGGCTACACCTTC	CASSLVTGDAFQYGYTF
NA	TRBV7-3	TRBJ2-5	NA	TGTGCCAGCAGCCTCTTGGGGGGTGCCCTTCAAGAGACCCAGTACTTC	CASSLLGGALQETQYF
TRBD1	TRBV5-6	TRBJ2-1	many	TGTGCCAGCAGCTGGGACAGGGGCTCCTACAATGAGCAGTTCTTC	CASSWDRGSYNEQFF
TRBD2	TRBV9	TRBJ2-2	NA	TGTGCCAGCAGCGTAGAGACTAGCGGGGCAGGGGAGCTGTTTTTT	CASSVETSGAGELFF
TRBD1	TRBV7-2	TRBJ2-7	many	TGTGCCAGCAGCTTAGTGCGACAGGGGGGCTACGAGCAGTACTTC	CASSLVRQGGYEQYF
NA	TRBV12-3/TRBV12-4	TRBJ1-4	few	TGTGCCAGCAGTCCCACGGGAGGGGGGGCTGAAAAACTGTTTTTT	CASSPTGGGAEKLFF
TRBD1	TRBV9	TRBJ2-7	many	TGTGCCAGCAGCGTTACCGGGACAGGGCTCGACTACGAGCAGTACTTC	CASSVTGTGLDYEQYF
NA	TRBV5-5	TRBJ1-1	NA	TGTGCCGGCAGCGCCGATTTCATGAACACTGAAGCTTTCTTT	CAGSADFMNTEAFF
NA	TRBV20-1	TRBJ2-1	many	TGCAGTGCTAGAGTAGGTGGGGGGGCCGCAGATGAGCAGTTCTTC	CSARVGGGAADEQFF
TRBD1	TRBV12-3/TRBV12-4	TRBJ1-2	many	TGTGCCAGCAGCCCAAGGACAGGGCCATTCGGTGGCTACACCTTC	CASSPRTGPFGGYTF
NA	TRBV10-3	TRBJ2-6	once	TGTGCCATACTTGAGGTCTCTGGGGCCAACGTCCTGACTTTC	CAILEVSGANVLTF
TRBD2	TRBV7-3	TRBJ2-1	few	TGTGCCAGCAGCTTAACGAGTGGCGGGGGGGTAAATGAGCAGTTCTTC	CASSLTSGGGVNEQFF
NA	TRBV20-1	TRBJ2-7	many	TGCAGTGCCGGTCGGGGCCAACGGGAGCAGTACTTC	CSAGRGQREQYF
NA	TRBV11-2	TRBJ2-4	many	TGTGCCAGCAGCTTAAACGCTCGGGCGGCCAAAAACATTCAGTACTTC	CASSLNARAAKNIQYF
TRBD2	TRBV2	TRBJ2-1	NA	TGTGCCAGAGAGGGAGCGCGGGGGGAAGACAATGAGCAGTTCTTC	CAREGARGEDNEQFF
NA	TRBV10-3	TRBJ1-5	many	TGTGCCATCAGTGACAGAAATAGCAATCAGCCCCAGCATTTT	CAISDRNSNQPQHF
NA	TRBV25-1	TRBJ1-2	NA	TGTGCCAGCAGTGAATGGGCAGCCACAGCCTATGGCTACACCTTC	CASSEWAATAYGYTF
NA	TRBV6-5	TRBJ2-1	NA	TGTGCCAGCAGTTTCTCAGGGAACAATGAGCAGTTCTTC	CASSFSGNNEQFF
TRBD1	TRBV20-1	TRBJ2-3	once	TGCAGTGCTACCGGGACAGGGGTTGCAGATACGCAGTATTTT	CSATGTGVADTQYF
TRBD1	TRBV30	TRBJ1-1	NA	TGTGCCTGGACCAGGACAGGGGGCAAGACTGAAGCTTTCTTT	CAWTRTGGKTEAFF
TRBD2	TRBV28	TRBJ2-7	many	TGTGCCAGCACTTCCTCCGGGACTAGCGGTTCCTACGAGCAGTACTTC	CASTSSGTSGSYEQYF
NA	TRBV6-1	TRBJ2-7	many	TGTGCCAGCAGTGAAAACGGGTTGTACGAGCAGTACTTC	CASSENGLYEQYF
TRBD1	TRBV30	TRBJ1-3	once	TGTGCCTGGAGCAGGGGGCCTGGAAACACCATATATTTT	CAWSRGPGNTIYF
NA	TRBV20-1	TRBJ1-1	NA	TGCAGTGCTAGCAGAAACACTGAAGCTTTCTTT	CSASRNTEAFF
NA	TRBV6-2/TRBV6-3	TRBJ1-5	once	TGTGCCAGCAGTTACTCGATAGTTCAGCCCCAGCATTTT	CASSYSIVQPQHF
NA	TRBV12-3/TRBV12-4	TRBJ1-6	many	TGTGCCAGCAGTCAGACAGAGAGCTATAATTCACCCCTCCACTTT	CASSQTESYNSPLHF
TRBD2	TRBV11-3	TRBJ2-2	NA	TGTGCCAGCAGCTCGTCGGGACTAGCGGGGGATCGGGGGGAGCTGTTTTTT	CASSSSGLAGDRGELFF
NA	TRBV2	TRBJ1-2	NA	TGTGCCAGTAAGGGGACGTATGGCTACACCTTC	CASKGTYGYTF
TRBD1	TRBV7-2	TRBJ1-6	few	TGTGCCAGCAGCTTAGGGGACAGGGGGACCAATTCACCCCTCCACTTT	CASSLGDRGTNSPLHF
TRBD1	TRBV7-6	TRBJ2-1	many	TGTGCCAGCAGCTTAGGGGCCCAACAGGGGAATGAGCAGTTCTTC	CASSLGAQQGNEQFF
NA	TRBV6-2/TRBV6-3	TRBJ2-3	few	TGTGCCAGCAGTACCTCTTTCCGGGCCCTGGAGCGAGCAGATACGCAGTATTTT	CASSTSFRALERADTQYF
NA	TRBV20-1	TRBJ2-5	many	TGCAGTGCTAGGGAGGGGGCAGGGCAGTACTTC	CSAREGAGQYF
TRBD1	TRBV6-6	TRBJ2-1	many	TGTGCCAGCAGAACACCGGGACAGGCGTACAATGAGCAGTTCTTC	CASRTPGQAYNEQFF
NA	TRBV10-3	TRBJ2-3	many	TGTGCCATCAAGGTTACAGATACGCAGTATTTT	CAIKVTDTQYF